This T cell receptor (beta chain) emerged from a study of graft-versus-host responses after intestinal transplantation. Across the whole study: The recipients all started with anti-thymocyte globulin induction and then took tacrolimus and steroids for around three years.

This clone was seen a single time. The antigen remains unidentified. Clones were sequenced by immunoSEQ multiplex PCR, and TCRdb holds only the in-frame ones, with some missing. The sample shows approximately 75,000 clones, around 90% of them seen only once. V shed 5 bases and J shed 4 bases, with 11 bases lying between them. CDR3 size: 13 residues. Germline V CDR1 and CDR2: MDHEN, SYDVKM. The chain carries TRBV28 and TRBJ2-5; D perhaps matches TRBD1 (6 bases). The material sequenced was unstimulated CD8+ T cells sorted from spleen or lymph node cells, taken before transplant. The receptor's source is a human donor who was the organ donor for an intestinal transplant. The CDR3 region is CASSMRGRETQYF. CDR3 nucleotides: TGTGCCAGCAGTATGAGGGGGAGAGAGACCCAGTACTTC.